One and the same sample provided the 25 T cell receptor beta chains below, sequenced in a study of blood T cells in healthy people across ages. Using a J-beta primer mix together with a sample-barcoded 5' primer, a second PCR was run for roughly 6 to 12 cycles. TCRdb independently ran MiXCR on the 5' RACE reads; one entry per CDR3 protein. The sample holds 600,000 to 850,000 distinct CDR3 sequences, just under 25% seen once. The data were also submitted as part of a second study, on T cells of mothers and their children.

Sequenced material: blood. Receptors originate from a boy aged 5-17 years in good health.

The chain employs TRBV7-2 and TRBJ1-2; TRBD1 matches at 11 bases. Germline-derived CDR1 and CDR2 are SGHTA and FQGNSA. The J segment lost 8 bases and the V segment lost 6 bases, leaving 8 bases of the junction unmatched. The CDR3 has 14 residues. The CDR3 DNA sequence: TGTGCCAGCAGGGAACCGGGACAGGGGGGCGGCTACACCTTC. Encoded protein: CASREPGQGGGYTF.

This clonotype showed up just a few times. The chain carries TRBV12-5 and TRBJ2-6; 7 bases agree with TRBD1. The length of the CDR3 is 20 residues. Losses at the gene ends were 3 bases for V and 0 bases for J; bases not matched to a gene: 14. Germline CDR1 reads LGHNT; CDR2 reads FRNRAP. The CDR3 region has the DNA TGTGCTAGTGGTTTCGGGACAGACGATACCCGAAGCTCTGGGGCCAACGTCCTGACTTTC. Its translation: CASGFGTDDTRSSGANVLTF.

The chain couples TRBV6-2 or TRBV6-3 to TRBJ2-2; D is possibly TRBD2 (5 bases). CDR3 size: 13 residues. Germline CDR1 and CDR2: MNHEY and SVGEGT. V was pared by 6 bases and J by 3 bases, with 8 bases between. The CDR3 protein is CASRSSDTGELFF. For the CDR3, the DNA is TGTGCCAGCAGGAGTAGCGACACCGGGGAGCTGTTTTTT.

This chain links TRBV7-3 with TRBJ2-6; D not resolved. The V and J ends lost 0 bases and 0 bases respectively, with 6 bases between them. The CDR3 length is 16 residues. Germline V gene data show CDR1 as SGHTA and CDR2 as FQGTGA. The CDR3 nucleotides are TGTGCCAGCAGCTTAACCGTGAACTCTGGGGCCAACGTCCTGACTTTC. Protein sequence: CASSLTVNSGANVLTF.

Only a few counts were recorded for this clonotype. One end of the junction does not line up with germline, which may come from a read error. This rearrangement joins TRBV7-9 to TRBJ2-5; 7 bases map to TRBD1. The DNA end lines up better with TRBJ2-7; the J call may be wrong. The CDR3 length is 14 residues. Germline CDR1 and CDR2: SEHNR and FQNEAQ (reference sequence). CDR3 loop: CAGSLGGQQYEQYF. The DNA for the CDR3 is TGTGCCGGCAGCTTAGGGGGACAGCAATACGAGCAGTACTTC.

In this sample, this clonotype turned up a few times. This chain links TRBV20-1 with TRBJ2-2; D perhaps matches TRBD1 (6 bases). V lost 3 bases and J 5 bases, leaving 19 bases between the germline ends. The CDR3 is 16 amino acids. Germline V gene data show CDR1 as DFQATT and CDR2 as SNEGSKA (reference sequence). DNA for the CDR3: TGCAGTGCTAGCCCGAGAATGGGACACGGAACCGGGGAGCTGTTTTTT. Its protein product is CSASPRMGHGTGELFF.

The chain couples TRBV28 to TRBJ2-7, with D maybe TRBD2 (5 bases). This CDR3 comprises 14 residues. Trimming removed 3 bases from V and 1 base from J, with 10 bases in between. Germline lookup yields CDR1 MDHEN and CDR2 SYDVKM. The CDR3 bases are TGTGCCAGCAGTTTTCAGCGAGGGTCCTACGAGCAGTACTTC. Translated: CASSFQRGSYEQYF. The whole variable domain, remainder taken from reference TRBV28 and TRBJ2-7, is DVKVTQSSRYLVKRTGEKVFLECVQDMDHENMFWYRQDPGLGLRLIYFSYDVKMKEKGDIPEGYSVSREKKERFSLILESASTNQTSMYLCASSFQRGSYEQYFGPGTRLTVT.

The chain couples TRBV7-6 to TRBJ2-2, with TRBD2 matching 9 bases. V lost 2 bases and J lost 6; bases outside the gene matches: 10. Germline assignment: CDR1 SGHVS and CDR2 FNYEAQ. This CDR3 is built from 17 residues. The CDR3 DNA sequence: TGTGCCAGCAGCTTAATTCCGGCTAGCGGGAAGGCCGGGGAGCTGTTTTTT. Translation gives CASSLIPASGKAGELFF.

This clonotype was counted between two and nine times. J is TRBJ1-2 and V is TRBV29-1; 9 nucleotides match TRBD1. CDR3 size: 13 residues. V was clipped by 6 bases and J by 3 bases; unmatched bases: 5. Germline-derived CDR1 and CDR2 are SQVTM and ANQGSEA. The CDR3 bases are TGCAGCGTAGAAAGGACAGGGGACTATGGCTACACCTTC. It encodes CSVERTGDYGYTF.

This clonotype was counted between two and nine times. The rearrangement joins TRBV7-9 to TRBJ2-7; D may be TRBD1 (7 bases). The CDR3 extends over 14 amino acids. Trimming stripped 5 bases from V and 2 bases from J, with 13 bases between. Germline CDR1 is SEHNR and CDR2 is FQNEAQ (reference sequence). CDR3 in amino acids: CASSHTGEAYEQYF. CDR3 DNA sequence: TGTGCCAGCAGCCATACAGGGGAGGCCTACGAGCAGTACTTC.

This clonotype was recorded a few times. The rearrangement joins TRBV19 to TRBJ1-2; no firm D call. The V gene lost 10 bases and the J gene lost 8 bases, with 17 bases spanning the gap. Germline V gene lookup returns CDR1 LNHDA and CDR2 SQIVND (reference sequence). The CDR3 covers 12 residues. The CDR3 loop reads CATSGNWFGYTF. CDR3 nucleotide sequence: TGTGCCACATCGGGGAACTGGTTCGGCTACACCTTC. The whole variable domain, remainder taken from reference TRBV19 and TRBJ1-2, is DGGITQSPKYLFRKEGQNVTLSCEQNLNHDAMYWYRQDPGQGLRLIYYSQIVNDFQKGDIAEGYSVSREKKESFPLTVTSAQKNPTAFYLCATSGNWFGYTFGSGTRLTVV.

This clonotype was seen more than once but under ten times. This chain uses TRBV9 with TRBJ1-3; D gene unclear. Germline V gene data show CDR1 as SGDLS and CDR2 as YYNGEE. This CDR3 is 14 amino acids long. V gave up 0 bases and J gave up 2 bases, with 6 bases separating them. The CDR3 coding sequence is TGTGCCAGCAGCGTAGCGCAGGCTGGAAACACCATATATTTT. Residues: CASSVAQAGNTIYF.

This clonotype showed up just a few times. The chain links TRBV5-1 to TRBJ2-7; 7 nucleotides align to TRBD2. The junction had 10 bases not matched to a gene; V was cut back by 4 bases and J by 0 bases. The V gene's germline CDR1 is SGHRS and CDR2 YFSETQ. The CDR3 totals 16 residues. The CDR3 spells CASSLLPGLNSYEQYF. The CDR3 DNA is TGCGCCAGCAGCCTCCTGCCGGGACTAAACTCCTACGAGCAGTACTTC.

The chain combines TRBV7-9 with TRBJ1-2; 7 bases line up with TRBD1. The CDR3 runs 12 residues. The V gene's germline CDR1 is SEHNR and CDR2 FQNEAQ (reference sequence). J was trimmed by 8 bases and V by 5 bases; bases with no gene match: 5. CDR3 sequence reads: CASSTGQTGYTF. The CDR3 coding sequence is TGTGCCAGCAGCACGGGACAGACGGGCTACACCTTC. Full variable domain (missing parts from reference TRBV7-9 and TRBJ1-2): DTGVSQNPRHKITKRGQNVTFRCDPISEHNRLYWYRQTLGQGPEFLTYFQNEAQLEKSRLLSDRFSAERPKGSFSTLEIQRTEQGDSAMYLCASSTGQTGYTFGSGTRLTVV.

This clonotype was observed a few times. This rearrangement joins TRBV7-9 to TRBJ2-3; 7 positions match TRBD1. CDR3 size: 15 residues. The junction had 8 bases not matched to a gene; V was cut back by 5 bases and J by 3 bases. CDR1 and CDR2 (germline): SEHNR, FQNEAQ (reference sequence). The CDR3 loop is CASSPPTGLTDTQYF. The CDR3, as DNA: TGTGCCAGCAGCCCACCGACAGGGTTGACAGATACGCAGTATTTT. The full variable domain, its missing parts supplied by reference TRBV7-9 and TRBJ2-3, is DTGVSQNPRHKITKRGQNVTFRCDPISEHNRLYWYRQTLGQGPEFLTYFQNEAQLEKSRLLSDRFSAERPKGSFSTLEIQRTEQGDSAMYLCASSPPTGLTDTQYFGPGTRLTVL.

The chain is built from TRBV6-1 and TRBJ1-5; 7 bases line up with TRBD1. Trimming took 3 bases from V and 9 from J; bases not matched to a gene: 14. Germline V gives CDR1 MNHNS, CDR2 SASEGT. CDR3 length: 16 residues. This chain's CDR3 is CASSDPRQGRRRPQHF. DNA for the CDR3: TGTGCCAGCAGTGATCCGAGACAGGGTAGGAGGAGGCCCCAGCATTTT.

Details on this clonotype: An end of the junction does not agree with germline; a read error may underlie this. The chain employs TRBV11-3 and TRBJ1-4; 7 bases map to TRBD1. The germline gives CDR1 SGHNT, CDR2 YENEEA. This CDR3 is 16 amino acids long. The CDR3 nucleotides are TGTGCCAGCAGCTCGTTTTCGGGACAGCTTAATGAGAAACTGTTTTTT. Its protein product is CASSSFSGQLNEKLFF.

The gene calls are TRBV20-1 and TRBJ2-7, with a weak D call TRBD1 (5 bases). The V and J ends lost 1 base and 3 bases respectively, with 10 bases between them. The CDR3 loop spans 13 amino acids. Germline V lookup: CDR1 DFQATT, CDR2 SNEGSKA (reference sequence). CDR3 in amino acids: CSARVRANYEQYF. The CDR3 DNA is TGCAGTGCTAGAGTCAGGGCAAACTACGAGCAGTACTTC.

With respect to this clonotype: This is likely a read error, given that the CDR3 carries no conserved phenylalanine or tryptophan at its end. This chain joins TRBV6-6 and TRBJ2-5; 7 bases line up with TRBD1. The end of the DNA aligns better with TRBJ2-7, so the J call may be wrong. CDR1 MNHNY and CDR2 SVGAGI come from the germline V gene (reference sequence). The CDR3 runs 15 residues. CDR3 residues: CASSDTGASSYEQYS. CDR3 in DNA: TGTGCCAGCAGCGATACAGGGGCTAGCTCCTACGAGCAGTACTCC.

This clonotype has a handful of counts. The chain has TRBV29-1 and TRBJ1-1; D unclear. The V gene lost 7 bases and the J gene lost 0 bases, with 12 bases spanning the gap. CDR3 length: 13 amino acids. Germline assignment: CDR1 SQVTM and CDR2 ANQGSEA. The CDR3 is CSASTRLNTEAFF. The CDR3, as DNA: TGCAGCGCCTCGACAAGGCTGAACACTGAAGCTTTCTTT.

This clonotype was observed many times. The rearrangement joins TRBV4-2 to TRBJ2-7; D assignment may be TRBD1 or TRBD2 (5 bases each). Germline V gene lookup returns CDR1 LGHNA and CDR2 YNFKEQ. The CDR3 sequence is 15 residues long. Trimming pared 4 bases from V and 6 bases from J, leaving 19 bases between. The CDR3 DNA reads as TGTGCCAGCAGCCGAGGGACCGGGGTTGTCGCCGAGCAGTACTTC. The encoded protein is CASSRGTGVVAEQYF.

V gene TRBV27 combines with J gene TRBJ2-5, with TRBD2 identical over 8 bases. The end of the DNA is better explained by TRBJ2-7, so the J call may be wrong. This CDR3 spans 16 amino acids. Germline CDR1 is MNHEY and CDR2 is SMNVEV (reference sequence). In DNA form, the CDR3 reads TGTGCCAGCAGTAATCTGCGGGGGGATTACCCCTCCGAGCAGTACTTC. This translates into CASSNLRGDYPSEQYF.

This clonotype was detected a few times. The V call is TRBV27, the J call TRBJ1-2, with TRBD1 identical over 8 bases. The CDR3 runs to 15 residues. CDR1 is MNHEY, CDR2 SMNVEV, per germline (reference sequence). V gave up 3 bases and J gave up 0 bases; unmatched junction bases: 3. CDR3: CASSFRTGTNYGYTF. In nucleotides, the CDR3 is TGTGCCAGCAGTTTCCGGACAGGGACTAACTATGGCTACACCTTC.

V is TRBV2 and J is TRBJ2-5; maybe TRBD1 (5 bases). V was cut by 5 bases and J by 4 bases, with 20 bases left in between. Germline lookup yields CDR1 SNHLY and CDR2 FYNNEI. The CDR3 has 16 amino acids. CDR3 residues: CASSPMFGQPGETQYF. The CDR3 bases are TGTGCCAGCAGTCCAATGTTCGGACAACCGGGAGAGACCCAGTACTTC.

For this clonotype: A read error may account for a junction end that differs from germline. CDR3 DNA: TGCGCCAGCAGCGAACTAAAGTCCTACAATGAGCAGTTCTTC. The encoded protein is CASSELKSYNEQFF. This rearrangement joins TRBV27 to TRBJ2-1; D gene uncertain. Germline V lookup: CDR1 MNHEY, CDR2 SMNVEV (reference sequence). This CDR3 region has 14 residues.